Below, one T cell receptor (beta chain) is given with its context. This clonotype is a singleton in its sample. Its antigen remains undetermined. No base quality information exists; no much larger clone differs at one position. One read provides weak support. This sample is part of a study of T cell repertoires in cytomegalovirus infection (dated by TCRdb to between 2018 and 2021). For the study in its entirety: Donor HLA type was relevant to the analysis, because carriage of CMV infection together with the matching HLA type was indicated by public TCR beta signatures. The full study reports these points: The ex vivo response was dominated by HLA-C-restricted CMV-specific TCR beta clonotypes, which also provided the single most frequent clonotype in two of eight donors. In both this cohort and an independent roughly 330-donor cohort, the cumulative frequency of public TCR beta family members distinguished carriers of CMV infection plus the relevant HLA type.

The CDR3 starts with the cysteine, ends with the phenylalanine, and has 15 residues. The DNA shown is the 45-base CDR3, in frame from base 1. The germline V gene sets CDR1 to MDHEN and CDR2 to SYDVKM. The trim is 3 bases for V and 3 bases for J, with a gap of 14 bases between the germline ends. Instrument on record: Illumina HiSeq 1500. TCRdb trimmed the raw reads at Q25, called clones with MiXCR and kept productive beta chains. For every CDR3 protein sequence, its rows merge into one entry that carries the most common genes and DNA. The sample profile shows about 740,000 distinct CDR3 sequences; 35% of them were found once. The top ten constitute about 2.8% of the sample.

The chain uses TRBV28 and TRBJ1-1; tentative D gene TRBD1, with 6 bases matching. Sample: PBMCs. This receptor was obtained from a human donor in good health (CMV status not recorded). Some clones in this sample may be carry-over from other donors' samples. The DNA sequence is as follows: TGTGCCAGCAGTTTTGGGGGGCGCGGGGACACTGAAGCTTTCTTT. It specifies CASSFGGRGDTEAFF.